The source of this T cell receptor (beta chain) is a study of neurological immune-mediated disorders. Specified time point: longitudinal time-point 2. PBMCs numbering 2 million and stored at -80 C yielded the unsorted libraries. The cDNA was generated through 5'RACE incorporating 10-nucleotide random UMIs. Sequencing runs each generated in excess of 200 million TCR-beta sequences derived from 15-18 subjects. TCRdb reprocessed the 5' RACE reads via MiXCR and lists one record per CDR3 protein. The sample lists some 48,000 distinct CDR3 sequences; about 12% were seen once. In its sample, this clonotype was seen many times. Its antigen is still unknown. Study-wide points: In HTLV-1-associated myelopathy, TCR clonal expansion was greatest, whereas multiple sclerosis had the least, falling below healthy controls.

Between the trimmed V and J ends, which lost 2 bases and 7 bases, there was a span of 11 bases. The CDR3 contains 14 residues. Germline assignment: CDR1 MNHEY and CDR2 SMNVEV (reference sequence). The chain combines TRBV27 with TRBJ2-2; D may match TRBD1 or TRBD2 (6 bases each). The receptor comes from a male donor with HTLV-1-associated myelopathy (HAM/TSP). Sequences were obtained from PBMCs. CDR3 sequence (DNA): TGTGCCAGCAGTTTAAAGGGGGGCTACGGGGAGCTGTTTTTT. The encoded protein is CASSLKGGYGELFF.